Below, 20 T cell receptor beta chains from the same sample are listed, as sequenced in a study of T-cell reconstitution after alpha-beta-depleted transplantation in children (dated by TCRdb to the mid-2010s). The library was made by PCR. The instrument given in TCRdb is Illumina HiSeq 2500. TCR libraries were prepared with molecular barcoding, using unique molecular identifiers to normalize TCRbeta repertoire quantification. In-frame beta chains were kept once TCRdb had trimmed the public reads at Q25 with fastp and called clones with MiXCR. Each entry is one CDR3 protein sequence, shown with its most common DNA and genes. This sample has around 440,000 distinct CDR3 sequences in its table, and around 15% of those were observed once. Of the sample, under 30% is held by the ten largest clones. The treatment or condition label, read with the paper, signifies: allogeneic hematopoietic cell transplantation with graft depleted of TCRalphabeta T cells and CD19 B cells.

Material: PBMCs, mostly from graft donor cells, obtained 360 days after TCRalphabeta/CD19-depleted stem cell transplant. All receptors derive from a boy less than two years old who had a stem cell transplant for Wiskott-Aldrich syndrome, so the T cells may come from the graft donor.

The CDR3 protein is CASSQERPLRAEQFF. CDR3 nucleotide sequence: TGCGCCAGCAGCCAAGAGAGACCCTTAAGGGCTGAGCAGTTCTTC. The chain carries TRBV4-3 and TRBJ2-1, with D unclear. Trimming cost V 0 bases and J 9 bases, with 15 bases left between them. Germline V gene sequence: CDR1 LGHNA, CDR2 YSLEER. The CDR3 extends over 15 amino acids.

A few counts support this clonotype. The chain employs TRBV12-3 or TRBV12-4 and TRBJ2-2, with TRBD2 identical over 11 bases. The V gene end was trimmed by 3 bases and the J gene end by 6 bases; junction bases not matched to a gene: 3. This CDR3 comprises 15 residues. The DNA of the CDR3 is TGTGCCAGCAGTTTTACTAGCGGGAGTCCCGGGGAGCTGTTTTTT. Amino acids: CASSFTSGSPGELFF.

The V call is TRBV19, the J call TRBJ2-6, with D possibly matching TRBD2 (5 bases). This CDR3 contains 16 residues. Germline V gene lookup returns CDR1 LNHDA and CDR2 SQIVND (reference sequence). Trimming took 4 bases from V and 0 from J, leaving 10 bases between them. CDR3 bases: TGTGCCAGTAGTACCAACCTAGCCTCTGGGGCCAACGTCCTGACTTTC. Translating gives CASSTNLASGANVLTF. Drawing the rest from reference TRBV19 and TRBJ2-6, the complete variable domain is DGGITQSPKYLFRKEGQNVTLSCEQNLNHDAMYWYRQDPGQGLRLIYYSQIVNDFQKGDIAEGYSVSREKKESFPLTVTSAQKNPTAFYLCASSTNLASGANVLTFGAGSRLTVL.

The V and J genes are TRBV5-1 and TRBJ1-2; 8 bases fit TRBD1. The germline gives CDR1 SGHRS, CDR2 YFSETQ. Germline trimming cut 3 bases from V and 9 bases from J; bases unmatched to any gene: 13. The length of the CDR3 is 15 residues. The CDR3 DNA sequence: TGCGCCAGCAGCTCAGTTGACAGGGGATTAAGAAGCTACACCTTC. This gives the protein CASSSVDRGLRSYTF.

This clonotype was observed a few times. The rearrangement uses TRBV4-1 and TRBJ1-3; D remains ambiguous. The CDR3 runs to 14 residues. Between the trimmed V and J ends, which lost 4 bases and 4 bases, there was a span of 11 bases. Germline CDR1 MGHRA, CDR2 YSYEKL. The CDR3 bases are TGCGCCAGCAGCCGCGGCAGCTCCGGAAACACCATATATTTT. This encodes CASSRGSSGNTIYF.

The rearrangement joins TRBV18 to TRBJ1-4, with TRBD1 as a possible D gene (5 bases). Germline values: CDR1 KGHSH, CDR2 LQKENI. V shed 3 bases and J shed 0 bases, with 11 bases lying between them. CDR3 length: 16 amino acids. The CDR3 DNA reads TGTGCCAGCTCACCGACAGCCTATGCAACTAATGAAAAACTGTTTTTT. This translates into CASSPTAYATNEKLFF.

This clonotype was detected only a few times. V usage is TRBV6-2 or TRBV6-3 and J usage is TRBJ2-1; D unresolved. This CDR3 has 15 amino acids. CDR1 is MNHEY and CDR2 is SVGEGT in the germline V gene. V dropped 2 bases and J dropped 8 bases, with 16 bases sitting between them. As DNA, the CDR3 is TGTGCCAGCAGTTACCCCACCCGCTACTATTATGAGCAGTTCTTC. The encoded protein is CASSYPTRYYYEQFF.

Only a few counts were recorded for this clonotype. The genes are TRBV5-1 and TRBJ1-4, with D unclear. Germline V CDR1 and CDR2: SGHRS, YFSETQ. The CDR3 is made up of 15 amino acids. With 5 bases removed from V and 8 bases from J, the gap between germline ends came to 19 bases. CDR3 region: CASRTTSFRREKLFF. As DNA, the CDR3 is TGCGCCAGCAGGACTACATCTTTTCGGAGGGAAAAACTGTTTTTT.

The chain couples TRBV7-9 to TRBJ2-5; 14 positions agree with TRBD2. The CDR3 contains 17 residues. Germline assignment: CDR1 SEHNR and CDR2 FQNEAQ (reference sequence). J gave up 1 base and V 5 bases, and 6 bases lay outside the gene matches. CDR3 in DNA: TGTGCCAGCAGCCGCGGACTAGCGGGAGGATTCCAAGAGACCCAGTACTTC. Amino acid sequence: CASSRGLAGGFQETQYF.

This clonotype was detected only a few times. In DNA form, the CDR3 reads TGTGCCAGCAGTGGAGGGGGTTGGGGGGAGACCCAGTACTTC. It codes for CASSGGGWGETQYF. The chain links TRBV25-1 to TRBJ2-5; TRBD1 might be the D (6 bases). CDR3 length equals 14 residues. V lost 4 bases and J lost 5, with 14 bases in between. Germline V gives CDR1 MGHDK, CDR2 SYGVNS. Full variable domain (remainder filled in from reference TRBV25-1 and TRBJ2-5): EADIYQTPRYLVIGTGKKITLECSQTMGHDKMYWYQQDPGMELHLIHYSYGVNSTEKGDLSSESTVSRIRTEHFPLTLESARPSHTSQYLCASSGGGWGETQYFGPGTRLLVL.

This sequence joins TRBV7-9 and TRBJ2-7; D call uncertain. The CDR3 totals 15 residues. V gave up 5 bases and J gave up 0 bases, with 14 bases separating them. Germline lookup yields CDR1 SEHNR and CDR2 FQNEAQ (reference sequence). CDR3 coding DNA: TGTGCCAGCAGCAAAAGCTTGGCCGGCTCCTACGAGCAGTACTTC. Translation gives CASSKSLAGSYEQYF.

The J gene is TRBJ2-5, the V gene TRBV7-2; 10 nucleotides match TRBD2. Looked up from germline, CDR1 is SGHTA and CDR2 is FQGNSA. This CDR3 region has 14 residues. With 4 bases clipped from V and 3 bases from J, the junction kept 2 bases outside the gene matches. The CDR3 loop is CASSSGLAEETQYF. The CDR3 nucleotides read TGTGCCAGCAGCTCTGGACTAGCGGAAGAGACCCAGTACTTC.

CDR3: CASSYLLGQGVGANVLTF. In DNA form, the CDR3 reads TGTGCCAGCAGTTACCTCCTCGGACAGGGGGTTGGGGCCAACGTCCTGACTTTC. The chain uses TRBV6-2 or TRBV6-3 and TRBJ2-6; 10 bases agree with TRBD1. The germline CDR1 and CDR2 sequences are MNHEY and SVGEGT. The CDR3 has 18 amino acids. Trimming cost V 2 bases and J 3 bases; bases outside gene matches: 7.

The table lists this clonotype with many counts. This chain joins TRBV18 and TRBJ2-3; D gene uncertain. The CDR3 extends over 14 amino acids. The germline V gene encodes CDR1 KGHSH and CDR2 LQKENI. V lost 4 bases to trimming and J lost 0 bases, with 8 bases between them. CDR3 residues: CASSLTRSTDTQYF. The DNA of the CDR3 is TGTGCCAGCTCACTCACCCGAAGCACAGATACGCAGTATTTT.

The table lists this clonotype with a count of one. This chain links TRBV5-1 with TRBJ2-3; D unclear. Germline CDR1 SGHRS, CDR2 YFSETQ. The CDR3 runs to 14 residues. The germline V and J ends were trimmed by 7 bases and 2 bases, with 14 bases remaining between them. The CDR3 sequence is CASQEAPNTDTQYF. The DNA of the CDR3 is TGCGCCAGCCAAGAAGCGCCCAACACAGATACGCAGTATTTT.

This clonotype was counted ten times or more. The chain joins TRBV6-5 to TRBJ2-7, with 9 nucleotides matching TRBD1. Germline lookup yields CDR1 MNHEY and CDR2 SVGAGI. The CDR3 extends over 15 amino acids. The junction had 5 bases not matched to a gene; V was cut back by 2 bases and J by 3 bases. CDR3 loop: CASSYAGTGIYEQYF. CDR3 coding DNA: TGTGCCAGCAGTTACGCCGGGACAGGGATCTACGAGCAGTACTTC.

This clonotype was seen more than once but under ten times. V gene TRBV24-1 combines with J gene TRBJ2-3; the D gene is possibly TRBD1 (5 bases). The CDR3 extends over 14 amino acids. Germline V gene sequence: CDR1 KGHDR, CDR2 SFDVKD. Trimming pared 4 bases from V and 2 bases from J, leaving 9 bases between. The CDR3 loop reads CATSDRVVTDTQYF. DNA of the CDR3: TGTGCCACCAGTGACAGGGTAGTCACAGATACGCAGTATTTT.

The rearrangement joins TRBV20-1 to TRBJ2-1, with 9 bases matching TRBD1. CDR1 and CDR2 (germline): DFQATT, SNEGSKA (reference sequence). The CDR3 has 14 amino acids. Unmatched junction bases numbered 7, after V lost 6 bases and J lost 4 bases. CDR3 residues: CSASGDREYNEQFF. The CDR3 DNA sequence: TGCAGTGCCAGCGGGGACAGGGAATACAATGAGCAGTTCTTC.

The chain has TRBV5-1 and TRBJ2-2; a weak D match, TRBD1 (5 bases). Trimming removed 0 bases at V and 6 bases at J, with 12 bases between. The V gene's germline CDR1 is SGHRS and CDR2 YFSETQ. The CDR3 is made up of 15 amino acids. CDR3 protein: CASSLELVGAGELFF. DNA for the CDR3: TGCGCCAGCAGCTTGGAATTAGTAGGGGCCGGGGAGCTGTTTTTT.

This clonotype was picked up many times. The gene calls are TRBV10-3 and TRBJ2-1; 8 bases line up with TRBD1. The V gene's germline CDR1 is ENHRY and CDR2 SYGVKD. The CDR3 runs 13 residues. With V trimmed by 8 bases and J by 6 bases, 6 bases remained unmatched. CDR3 residues: CAIWDRMSNEQFF. The CDR3 nucleotides read TGTGCCATCTGGGACAGGATGAGCAATGAGCAGTTCTTC.